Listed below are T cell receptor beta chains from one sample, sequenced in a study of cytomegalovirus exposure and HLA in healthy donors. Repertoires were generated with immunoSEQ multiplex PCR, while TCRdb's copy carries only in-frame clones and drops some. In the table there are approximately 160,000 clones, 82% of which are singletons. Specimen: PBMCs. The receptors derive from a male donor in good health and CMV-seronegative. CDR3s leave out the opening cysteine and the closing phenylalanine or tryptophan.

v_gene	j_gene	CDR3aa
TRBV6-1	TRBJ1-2	ASSATGALNGYT
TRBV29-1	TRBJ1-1	SVQPSRASTEAF
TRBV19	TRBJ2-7	ASMGGQGAREQY
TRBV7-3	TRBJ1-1	ASSLGTGHTEAF
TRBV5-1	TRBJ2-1	ASSGDGGAGNEQF
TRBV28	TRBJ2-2	AGGGEANRGGELF
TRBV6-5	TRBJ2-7	ASGATGVGEQY
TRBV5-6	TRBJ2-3	ASSLGLAGLTSTDTQY
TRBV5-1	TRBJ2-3	ASNPTGTPDTQY
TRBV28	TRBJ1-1	ASPGRGGTEAF
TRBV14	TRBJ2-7	ASSRGLGSIEQY
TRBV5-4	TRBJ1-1	ASSFGQGGIEAF
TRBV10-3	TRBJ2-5	AISERQGGETQY
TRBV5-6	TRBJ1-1	ASSALKTGNTEAF
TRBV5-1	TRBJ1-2	ASSLVSGGAFGYT
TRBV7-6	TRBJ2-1	ASSQGAGTYNEQF
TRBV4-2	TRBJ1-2	ASSQDQGQERGYT
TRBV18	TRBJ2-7	ASSPPAGTEQY
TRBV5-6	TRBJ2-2	ASSPPGQNTGELF
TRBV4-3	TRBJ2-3	ASSQGEGTGTDTQY
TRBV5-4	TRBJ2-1	ASSQEPSGSYNEQF
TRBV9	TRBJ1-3	ASSVEGSGNTIY
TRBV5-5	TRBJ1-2	ASRELPDRPGYT
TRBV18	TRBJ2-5	ASCGGVLETQY
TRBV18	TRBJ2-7	ASSPSGQGYEQY
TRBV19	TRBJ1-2	ASSRQGRGYT
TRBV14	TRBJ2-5	ASSPHRGEQETQY
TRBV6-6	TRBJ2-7	ASSPTGYEQY
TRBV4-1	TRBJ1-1	ASSPITGQGSRNTEAF
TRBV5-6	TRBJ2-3	ASSLRGTDTQY
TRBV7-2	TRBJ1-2	ASSRRQELGYGYT
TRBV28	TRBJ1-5	ASRDSLNQPQH
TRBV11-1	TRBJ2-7	ASSSPRGGYEQY
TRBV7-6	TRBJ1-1	ASSLGPGQGNTEAF
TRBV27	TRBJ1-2	ASSSGQGAGGYT
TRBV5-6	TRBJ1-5	ASSLDGGGNQPQH
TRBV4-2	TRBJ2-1	ASSQDRLGSRSNEQF
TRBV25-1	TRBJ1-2	ASSDLDREEYGYT
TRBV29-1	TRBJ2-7	SGKTGGYEQY
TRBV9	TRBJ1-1	ASSEGGRNTEAF
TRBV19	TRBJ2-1	ASNTGTGPYNEQF
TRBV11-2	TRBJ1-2	ASSSGQGVSGGYT
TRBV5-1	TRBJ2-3	ASSFTSGTDTQY
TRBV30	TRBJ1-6	AWSGQNSPLH
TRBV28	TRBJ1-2	ASTTVGGRGYT
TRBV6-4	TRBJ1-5	ASTGGTNQPQH
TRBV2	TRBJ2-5	ASSEGGWETQY
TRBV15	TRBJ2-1	ATSRGGRAGNEQF